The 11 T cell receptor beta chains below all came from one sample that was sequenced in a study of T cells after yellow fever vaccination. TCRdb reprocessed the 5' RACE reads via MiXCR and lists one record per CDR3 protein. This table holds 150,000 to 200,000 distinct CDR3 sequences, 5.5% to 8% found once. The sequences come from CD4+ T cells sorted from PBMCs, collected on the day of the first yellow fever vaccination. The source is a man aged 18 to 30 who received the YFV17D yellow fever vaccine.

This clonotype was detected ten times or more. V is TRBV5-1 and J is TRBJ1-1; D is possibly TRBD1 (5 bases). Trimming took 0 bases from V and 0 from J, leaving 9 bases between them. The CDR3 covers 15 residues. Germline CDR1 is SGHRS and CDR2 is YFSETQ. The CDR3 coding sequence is TGCGCCAGCAGCTTGGCCCCGGGGCTGAACACTGAAGCTTTCTTT. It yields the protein CASSLAPGLNTEAFF. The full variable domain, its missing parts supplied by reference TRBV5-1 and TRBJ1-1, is KAGVTQTPRYLIKTRGQQVTLSCSPISGHRSVSWYQQTPGQGLQFLFEYFSETQRNKGNFPGRFSGRQFSNSRSEMNVSTLELGDSALYLCASSLAPGLNTEAFFGQGTRLTVV.

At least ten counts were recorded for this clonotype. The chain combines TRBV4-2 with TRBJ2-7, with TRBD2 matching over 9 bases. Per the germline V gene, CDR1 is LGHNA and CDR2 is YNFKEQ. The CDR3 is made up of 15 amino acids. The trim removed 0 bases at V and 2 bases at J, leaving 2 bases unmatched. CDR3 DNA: TGTGCCAGCAGCCAAGACCTAGCGGGGCCCTACGAGCAGTACTTC. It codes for CASSQDLAGPYEQYF.

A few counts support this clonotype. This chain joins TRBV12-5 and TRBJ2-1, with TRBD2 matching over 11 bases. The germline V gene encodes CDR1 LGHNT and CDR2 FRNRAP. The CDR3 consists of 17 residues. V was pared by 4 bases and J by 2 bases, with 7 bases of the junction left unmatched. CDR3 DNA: TGTGCTAGTGGTTGGAATCTACTAGCGGGGGCCTACAATGAGCAGTTCTTC. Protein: CASGWNLLAGAYNEQFF.

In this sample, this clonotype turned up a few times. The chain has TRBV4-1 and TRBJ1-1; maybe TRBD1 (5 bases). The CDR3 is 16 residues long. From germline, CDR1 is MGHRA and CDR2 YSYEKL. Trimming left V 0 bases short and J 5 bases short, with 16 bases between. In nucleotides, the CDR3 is TGCGCCAGCAGCCAAGAGGGGTCAGGGTCACGGACTGAAGCTTTCTTT. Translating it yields CASSQEGSGSRTEAFF.

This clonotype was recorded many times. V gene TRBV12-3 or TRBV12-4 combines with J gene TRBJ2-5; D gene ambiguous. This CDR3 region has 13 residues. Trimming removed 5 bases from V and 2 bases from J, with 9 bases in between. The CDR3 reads CASSQQVQETQYF. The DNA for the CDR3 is TGTGCCAGCAGTCAACAAGTTCAAGAGACCCAGTACTTC.

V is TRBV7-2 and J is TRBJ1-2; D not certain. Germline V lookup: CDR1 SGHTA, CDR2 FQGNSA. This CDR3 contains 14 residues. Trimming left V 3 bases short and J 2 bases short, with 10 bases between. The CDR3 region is CASSFAGNNYGYTF. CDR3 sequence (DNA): TGTGCCAGCAGCTTCGCAGGCAACAACTATGGCTACACCTTC. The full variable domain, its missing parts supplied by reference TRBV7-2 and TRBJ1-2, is GAGVSQSPSNKVTEKGKDVELRCDPISGHTALYWYRQSLGQGLEFLIYFQGNSAPDKSGLPSDRFSAERTGGSVSTLTIQRTQQEDSAVYLCASSFAGNNYGYTFGSGTRLTVV.

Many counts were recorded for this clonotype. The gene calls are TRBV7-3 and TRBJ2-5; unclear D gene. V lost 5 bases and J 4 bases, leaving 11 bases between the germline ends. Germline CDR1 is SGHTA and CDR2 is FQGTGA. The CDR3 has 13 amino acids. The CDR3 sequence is CASSVDIRETQYF. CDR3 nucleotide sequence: TGTGCCAGCAGCGTAGATATAAGAGAGACCCAGTACTTC. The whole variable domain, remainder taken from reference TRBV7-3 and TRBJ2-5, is GAGVSQTPSNKVTEKGKYVELRCDPISGHTALYWYRQSLGQGPEFLIYFQGTGAADDSGLPNDRFFAVRPEGSVSTLKIQRTERGDSAVYLCASSVDIRETQYFGPGTRLLVL.

In DNA form, the CDR3 reads TGTGCCAGCATTAGGGAGCTAGACACTGAAGCTTTCTTT. Encoded protein: CASIRELDTEAFF. This chain uses TRBV2 with TRBJ1-1; no clear D gene. CDR1 and CDR2 (germline): SNHLY, FYNNEI. The CDR3 is 13 residues long. The V and J ends lost 7 bases and 3 bases respectively, with 12 bases between them.

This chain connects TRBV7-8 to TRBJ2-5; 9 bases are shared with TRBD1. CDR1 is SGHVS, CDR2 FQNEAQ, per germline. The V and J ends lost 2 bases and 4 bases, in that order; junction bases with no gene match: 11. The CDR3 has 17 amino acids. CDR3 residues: CASSLTPTGGSRETQYF. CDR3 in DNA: TGTGCCAGCAGCTTAACCCCGACAGGGGGTAGTAGAGAGACCCAGTACTTC.

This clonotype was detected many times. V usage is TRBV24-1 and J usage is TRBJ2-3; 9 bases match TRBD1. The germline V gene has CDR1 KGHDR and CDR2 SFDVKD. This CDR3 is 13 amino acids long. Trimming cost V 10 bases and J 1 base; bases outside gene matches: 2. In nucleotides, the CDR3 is TGTGCCACACGGGACAGGGGCACAGATACGCAGTATTTT. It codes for CATRDRGTDTQYF.

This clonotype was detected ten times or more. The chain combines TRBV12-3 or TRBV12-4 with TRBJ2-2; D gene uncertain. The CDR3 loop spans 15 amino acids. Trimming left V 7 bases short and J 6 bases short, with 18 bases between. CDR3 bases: TGTGCCAGCACCATACTAACCCCACGCGCCGGGGAGCTGTTTTTT. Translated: CASTILTPRAGELFF.